These 3 T cell receptor beta chains came from one sample sequenced in a study of a mutant IDH1 vaccine in newly diagnosed glioma. The sample's time point: week 5, during vaccination. Vaccinated patients received 300 ug of mutant IDH1 20-mer peptide per dose, with topical imiquimod. Measured with immunoSEQ multiplex PCR; TCRdb has only the in-frame clones, and not every one. The sample consists of approximately 60,000 clones, roughly 80% of them appearing once. No antigen has been identified for these receptors. The material was PBMCs, obtained from a glioma patient whose treatment included an IDH1 peptide vaccine. These receptors originate from a woman aged 18-29 years with glioma. Some clones in this sample may be carry-over from other donors' samples.

The chain has TRBV6-1 and TRBJ1-2; D may be TRBD1 (5 bases). Trimming removed 10 bases at V and 5 bases at J, with 17 bases between. This CDR3 spans 13 amino acids. The V gene's germline CDR1 is MNHNS and CDR2 SASEGT. Here the CDR3 reads CATDPGGGYGYTF. The CDR3 bases are TGTGCCACCGACCCCGGGGGAGGGTATGGCTACACCTTC.

The chain recombines TRBV11-3 with TRBJ2-7; the D gene is possibly TRBD2 (6 bases). The V end was cut by 1 base, the J end by 5 bases, with 21 bases between. The germline V gene has CDR1 SGHNT and CDR2 YENEEA. This CDR3 has 17 amino acids. The CDR3 DNA sequence: TGTGCCAGCAGCTTAGGTATTTCCCTAGCGTATCTAAACGAGCAGTACTTC. It is translated as CASSLGISLAYLNEQYF.

This clone was detected a few times. The chain links TRBV7-3 to TRBJ1-1; D gene uncertain. Between the trimmed V and J ends, which lost 3 bases and 1 base, there was a span of 9 bases. The CDR3 extends over 14 amino acids. CDR1 and CDR2 (germline): SGHTA, FQGTGA. The chain's CDR3 is CASSFGGQNTEAFF. CDR3 in DNA: TGTGCCAGCAGCTTCGGTGGGCAGAACACTGAAGCTTTCTTT.